This TCR beta chain originates from a study of beta chain features in type 1 diabetes. Study information: The examined sorted cells totaled over 85,000,000 across samples.

This CDR3 is built from 13 residues. Germline CDR1 is SGHVS and CDR2 is FQNEAQ. With 0 bases removed from V and 7 bases from J, the gap between germline ends came to 9 bases. Concerning this clone itself: What it binds is not known.

Every isolated RNA sample was fully reverse transcribed, so sequencing captured expressed TCRB transcripts. Generated by immunoSEQ multiplex PCR, the TCRdb table keeps only in-frame clones and is missing some. The table records 15,000 to 18,000 clones, around two thirds of them present only once. Broader study findings: Small HLA sub-analyses could not settle whether HLA shapes TCRB rearrangement. In all four CD4+ subsets, TCRB CDR3 length was significantly, moderately reduced in type 1 diabetes.

Sequenced material: Tregs from blood. The clonotype comes from a man aged 25 to 40 with type 1 diabetes. The gene calls are TRBV7-8 and TRBJ1-1; no definite D call. As DNA, the CDR3 is TGTGCCAGCAGCTTAGCCCCTAGTGATGAAGCTTTCTTT. This gives the protein CASSLAPSDEAFF.